Shown below are 10 T cell receptor beta chains from a single sample sequenced in a study of T cell responses to AZD1222 COVID-19 vaccine (dated by TCRdb to the early 2020s). The label giving this sample's time point can be read as: baseline before first vaccination. Library generation was performed with the immunoSEQ multiplex PCR assay. TCRdb stores this immuneACCESS table with in-frame sequences only. Part of the clones is absent; in the studies checked, under half of the shortfall reflects unresolved V genes, and no reason is known for the rest. The sample data list roughly 140,000 clones, and around nine tenths of these were observed just once. Jointly, the top ten make up 4% to 6% of the sample. The source material was peripheral blood, sampled on day 0 of AZD1222 vaccination. These receptors were obtained from an adult in good health.

On this clone: Other DNA sequences in this specimen translate into the identical CDR3. This sequence joins TRBV28 and TRBJ1-1; D remains unclear. CDR1 and CDR2 (germline): MDHEN, SYDVKM. This CDR3 has 11 amino acids. V was cut by 2 bases and J by 5 bases, with 3 bases left in between. CDR3 nucleotide sequence: TGTGCCAGCAGTTTAGGAACTGAAGCTTTCTTT. Translated: CASSLGTEAFF.

This chain connects TRBV11-1 to TRBJ2-1, with 9 bases lining up with TRBD1. The J segment lost 10 bases and the V segment lost 3 bases, leaving 1 base of the junction unmatched. Germline values: CDR1 SGHAT, CDR2 FQDESV (reference sequence). This CDR3 spans 12 amino acids. CDR3 protein: CASSLDRGEQFF. DNA for the CDR3: TGTGCCAGCAGCTTGGACAGGGGCGAGCAGTTCTTC.

The rearrangement uses TRBV19 and TRBJ1-2, with 9 bases lining up with TRBD1. The CDR3 is 15 residues long. Germline V gene lookup returns CDR1 LNHDA and CDR2 SQIVND (reference sequence). J lost 2 bases, V lost 5 bases, and 6 bases had no gene match. The CDR3 sequence is CASSPDRGENYGYTF. The DNA for the CDR3 is TGTGCCAGTAGTCCAGACAGGGGGGAAAACTATGGCTACACCTTC.

This chain links TRBV23-1 with TRBJ1-1, with 11 bases aligning to TRBD1. TRBV23-1 is classed as an ORF, of uncertain function. V lost 6 bases and J lost 3; bases outside the gene matches: 6. This CDR3 is built from 15 residues. The CDR3 loop is CASSPDRGLYTEAFF. CDR3 nucleotides: TGCGCCAGCAGCCCGGACAGGGGGCTTTACACTGAAGCTTTCTTT.

The chain joins TRBV6-4 to TRBJ2-1, with D tentatively TRBD2 (6 bases). Germline values: CDR1 MRHNA, CDR2 SNTAGT. Trimming removed 4 bases at V and 10 bases at J, with 20 bases between. CDR3 length equals 15 residues. The CDR3 region is CASSANPSTSREQFF. The CDR3 DNA reads as TGTGCCAGCAGTGCCAACCCAAGTACTAGCCGCGAGCAGTTCTTC.

This clone was seen more than once but under ten times. V gene TRBV6-5 combines with J gene TRBJ1-1; D not certain. Germline V lookup: CDR1 MNHEY, CDR2 SVGAGI. Deletions cut 9 bases from V and 3 bases from J, with 11 bases between. CDR3 length: 12 amino acids. The CDR3: CARYWLDTEAFF. The CDR3 DNA is TGTGCCAGGTACTGGTTGGACACTGAAGCTTTCTTT.

This chain connects TRBV10-1 to TRBJ2-6; tentatively, D is TRBD1 (5 bases). The CDR3 has 16 residues. Trimming took off 7 bases at V and 0 bases at J, with 13 bases between the two ends. The germline V gene encodes CDR1 WNHNN and CDR2 SYGVQD (reference sequence). The CDR3 bases are TGCGCCAGCATAACTACAGGCTCCTCTGGGGCCAACGTCCTGACTTTC. This sequence encodes CASITTGSSGANVLTF.

The chain couples TRBV20-1 to TRBJ1-2, with D unresolved. Deletions cut 2 bases from V and 0 bases from J, with 1 base between. The CDR3 extends over 11 amino acids. CDR1 is DFQATT, CDR2 SNEGSKA, per germline (reference sequence). The CDR3: CSARPNYGYTF. DNA for the CDR3: TGCAGTGCTAGACCTAACTATGGCTACACCTTC.

V gene TRBV4-1 combines with J gene TRBJ1-5; a weak D match, TRBD1 (6 bases). Deletions cut 0 bases from V and 1 base from J, with 19 bases between. The CDR3 length is 19 residues. Germline V gene sequence: CDR1 MGHRA, CDR2 YSYEKL. The CDR3 DNA reads as TGCGCCAGCAGCCAAGATTTGGGTAGGGGGGGCGTCAGCAATCAGCCCCAGCATTTT. Translated: CASSQDLGRGGVSNQPQHF.

The chain links TRBV7-2 to TRBJ1-1; TRBD1 aligns across 8 bases. CDR1 is SGHTA and CDR2 is FQGNSA in the germline V gene. Trimming at V came to 1 base and at J to 8 bases, leaving 3 bases not matched to a gene. This CDR3 region has 13 residues. The CDR3 reads CASSLVQGVEAFF. The CDR3 DNA sequence: TGTGCCAGCAGCTTAGTACAGGGGGTGGAAGCTTTCTTT. Full variable domain (missing parts from reference TRBV7-2 and TRBJ1-1): GAGVSQSPSNKVTEKGKDVELRCDPISGHTALYWYRQSLGQGLEFLIYFQGNSAPDKSGLPSDRFSAERTGGSVSTLTIQRTQQEDSAVYLCASSLVQGVEAFFGQGTRLTVV.